One and the same sample provided the 31 T cell receptor beta chains below, sequenced in a study of shared clonotypes between healthy human individuals. Naive CD8 cells lacked CD45RO, underwent positive selection for CCR7 and left out terminally differentiated effector memory CD45RA+ cells. Sequencing was performed with immunoSEQ multiplex PCR; in TCRdb, only in-frame clones are kept and a portion is missing. The sample lists more than 2 million clones, about 95% seen once, with 0.9% to 1.4% in the top ten. The sequenced material came from naive CD8+ T cells sorted from blood. These receptors all come from a man between 18 and 35 years old in good health.

As regards this clone: In the same sample, other DNA sequences code for this CDR3. In DNA form, the CDR3 reads TGTGCCAGCAGCTTATCCCCAGATACGCAGTATTTT. Translated, it gives CASSLSPDTQYF. The genes are TRBV11-2 and TRBJ2-3; no clear D gene. Trimming removed 2 bases at V and 4 bases at J, with 4 bases between. The germline V gene has CDR1 SGHAT and CDR2 FQNNGV. The CDR3 length is 12 residues.

The J gene is TRBJ1-2, the V gene TRBV4-1; D uncertain. V was trimmed by 0 bases and J by 8 bases, leaving 7 bases between them. CDR1 and CDR2 from the germline V gene are MGHRA and YSYEKL. CDR3 size: 12 residues. The CDR3 nucleotides are TGCGCCAGCAGCCAAGAGTCGGGGGGCTACACCTTC. This encodes CASSQESGGYTF.

This chain links TRBV19 with TRBJ2-7; tentatively, D is TRBD1 or TRBD2 (5 bases each). The CDR3 extends over 16 amino acids. Germline CDR1 and CDR2: LNHDA and SQIVND (reference sequence). The germline V and J ends were trimmed by 5 bases and 7 bases, with 24 bases remaining between them. CDR3 loop: CASSLGMGRNPPEQYF. The CDR3, as DNA: TGTGCCAGTAGTCTTGGTATGGGACGGAACCCCCCGGAGCAGTACTTC.

The chain recombines TRBV29-1 with TRBJ2-7; 8 nucleotides agree with TRBD2. Trimming took 1 base from V and 4 from J; bases not matched to a gene: 6. The germline V gene has CDR1 SQVTM and CDR2 ANQGSEA. This CDR3 has 14 residues. CDR3 sequence: CSVEAGSGNYEQYF. DNA for the CDR3: TGCAGCGTTGAAGCGGGTAGCGGGAATTACGAGCAGTACTTC.

DNA for the CDR3: TGTGCCTGGAGTGTAGACGGGGTCGGCGTGGGCACAGATACGCAGTATTTT. Encoded protein: CAWSVDGVGVGTDTQYF. The V call is TRBV30, the J call TRBJ2-3, with D perhaps TRBD2 (5 bases). Germline V gene lookup returns CDR1 GTSNPN and CDR2 SVGIG (reference sequence). The CDR3 totals 17 residues. V shed 0 bases and J shed 1 base, with 17 bases lying between them.

The chain has TRBV7-9 and TRBJ2-1; D is unclear. CDR3 size: 17 residues. Germline CDR1 reads SEHNR; CDR2 reads FQNEAQ (reference sequence). V lost 2 bases to trimming and J lost 8 bases, with 22 bases between them. The CDR3 DNA is TGTGCCAGCAGCTTAAGTGTCGCGACCCGAGGCGACGATGAGCAGTTCTTC. Translating gives CASSLSVATRGDDEQFF.

The V and J genes are TRBV4-3 and TRBJ1-2, with D possibly matching TRBD1 (6 bases). Germline CDR1 LGHNA, CDR2 YSLEER. This CDR3 region has 15 residues. V dropped 1 base and J dropped 4 bases, with 13 bases sitting between them. The CDR3 DNA follows: TGCGCCAGCAGCCAAGGGGCTTCAGGGGTCTATGGCTACACCTTC. Residues: CASSQGASGVYGYTF.

This clone appeared a single time. The chain carries TRBV5-1 and TRBJ2-7; TRBD1 agrees at 10 bases. The ends lost 4 bases at V and 5 bases at J; junction bases unmatched: 6. There are 14 residues in the CDR3. Germline CDR1 and CDR2: SGHRS and YFSETQ. The CDR3 here is CASSPAGTGDEQYF. For the CDR3, the DNA is TGCGCCAGCAGCCCAGCCGGGACAGGGGACGAGCAGTACTTC.

The V call is TRBV6-1, the J call TRBJ2-7; D ambiguous. There are 15 residues in the CDR3. Germline V gives CDR1 MNHNS, CDR2 SASEGT. V shed 2 bases and J shed 0 bases, with 11 bases lying between them. DNA for the CDR3: TGTGCCAGCAGTGAACGTCGGACGGCCTCCTACGAGCAGTACTTC. This codes for CASSERRTASYEQYF.

V is TRBV4-1 and J is TRBJ2-7, with D possibly matching TRBD2 (6 bases). The V gene's germline CDR1 is MGHRA and CDR2 YSYEKL. Trimming cost V 0 bases and J 2 bases, with 14 bases left between them. The CDR3 contains 16 residues. The CDR3: CASSQDPWGGTYEQYF. The CDR3 DNA follows: TGCGCCAGCAGCCAAGATCCCTGGGGCGGGACCTACGAGCAGTACTTC.

This chain uses TRBV5-6 with TRBJ2-7, with D perhaps matching TRBD1 (6 bases). Germline CDR1 SGHDT, CDR2 YYEEEE. This CDR3 has 14 amino acids. The V end lost 8 bases, the J end lost 3 bases, and 18 bases lay between the germline ends. The chain's CDR3 is CASSQGMRVYEQYF. CDR3 nucleotides: TGTGCCAGTAGCCAGGGGATGAGGGTCTACGAGCAGTACTTC.

V usage is TRBV27 and J usage is TRBJ2-3, with TRBD1 matching 8 bases. Germline lookup yields CDR1 MNHEY and CDR2 SMNVEV (reference sequence). The CDR3 runs to 16 residues. The J segment lost 3 bases and the V segment lost 6 bases, leaving 11 bases of the junction unmatched. CDR3 region: CASRITTGEETDTQYF. DNA of the CDR3: TGTGCCAGCAGAATAACGACAGGGGAGGAGACAGATACGCAGTATTTT.

Points on this clone: The same CDR3 can be traced to other DNA sequences in this sample. The chain joins TRBV6-5 to TRBJ2-3, with 11 bases identical to TRBD2. The germline V gene has CDR1 MNHEY and CDR2 SVGAGI. The CDR3 covers 15 residues. V was pared by 2 bases and J by 3 bases, with 1 base of the junction left unmatched. CDR3 sequence (DNA): TGTGCCAGCAGTTACGGGACTAGCGGAACAGATACGCAGTATTTT. It translates to CASSYGTSGTDTQYF.

J is TRBJ1-1 and V is TRBV4-2; tentatively, D is TRBD1 (5 bases). Trimming left V 0 bases short and J 4 bases short, with 12 bases between. The CDR3 runs to 15 residues. In germline, CDR1 is LGHNA, CDR2 YNFKEQ. CDR3 sequence reads: CASSQESQGSTEAFF. The DNA for the CDR3 is TGTGCCAGCAGCCAAGAAAGCCAGGGATCCACTGAAGCTTTCTTT.

The rearrangement links TRBV11-2 to TRBJ2-7; 8 nucleotides line up with TRBD1. The CDR3 totals 15 residues. The ends lost 3 bases at V and 0 bases at J; junction bases unmatched: 4. In germline, CDR1 is SGHAT, CDR2 FQNNGV. The CDR3 spells CASSLWTGNSYEQYF. CDR3 sequence (DNA): TGTGCCAGCAGCTTGTGGACAGGGAACTCCTACGAGCAGTACTTC. Variable domain in full (rest from reference TRBV11-2 and TRBJ2-7): EAGVAQSPRYKIIEKRQSVAFWCNPISGHATLYWYQQILGQGPKLLIQFQNNGVVDDSQLPKDRFSAERLKGVDSTLKIQPAKLEDSAVYLCASSLWTGNSYEQYFGPGTRLTVT.

This chain links TRBV9 with TRBJ1-1; D is possibly TRBD1 (6 bases). The germline V gene encodes CDR1 SGDLS and CDR2 YYNGEE. The CDR3 contains 17 residues. V was pared by 5 bases and J by 3 bases, with 23 bases between. The CDR3 region has the DNA TGTGCCAGCAGTCGAACGGCAGGGGAGGGGTTACACACTGAAGCTTTCTTT. It specifies CASSRTAGEGLHTEAFF.

The genes are TRBV7-9 and TRBJ2-7; D unclear. V was pared by 5 bases and J by 2 bases, with 10 bases between. Per the germline V gene, CDR1 is SEHNR and CDR2 is FQNEAQ (reference sequence). This CDR3 has 13 residues. CDR3 in amino acids: CASSPDATYEQYF. CDR3 nucleotides: TGTGCCAGCAGCCCCGACGCGACCTACGAGCAGTACTTC. The whole variable domain, remainder taken from reference TRBV7-9 and TRBJ2-7, is DTGVSQNPRHKITKRGQNVTFRCDPISEHNRLYWYRQTLGQGPEFLTYFQNEAQLEKSRLLSDRFSAERPKGSFSTLEIQRTEQGDSAMYLCASSPDATYEQYFGPGTRLTVT.

This chain joins TRBV9 and TRBJ2-5; D possibly matches TRBD1 or TRBD2 (6 bases each). With 4 bases removed from V and 5 bases from J, the gap between germline ends came to 18 bases. Germline V gives CDR1 SGDLS, CDR2 YYNGEE. The CDR3 spans 15 residues. This CDR3 reads CASSIAGTPPETQYF. As DNA, the CDR3 is TGTGCCAGCAGCATTGCGGGGACACCTCCGGAGACCCAGTACTTC.

V usage is TRBV27 and J usage is TRBJ2-5; D ambiguous. Germline CDR1 and CDR2: MNHEY and SMNVEV (reference sequence). Trimming left V 3 bases short and J 4 bases short, with 9 bases between. This CDR3 has 13 residues. This CDR3 is CASSFWVGETQYF. The DNA for the CDR3 is TGTGCCAGCAGTTTTTGGGTGGGAGAGACCCAGTACTTC.

The V gene is TRBV9, the J gene TRBJ2-1, with a weak D call TRBD2 (5 bases). The V end was cut by 4 bases, the J end by 6 bases, with 11 bases between. CDR1 is SGDLS, CDR2 YYNGEE, per germline. This CDR3 spans 13 amino acids. The CDR3 sequence is CASSPSGVNEQFF. The CDR3 DNA reads as TGTGCCAGCAGCCCCAGCGGAGTCAATGAGCAGTTCTTC.

The chain recombines TRBV27 with TRBJ2-5; D gene uncertain. This CDR3 is built from 15 residues. The germline CDR1 and CDR2 sequences are MNHEY and SMNVEV (reference sequence). V was shortened by 6 bases and J by 3 bases, with 17 bases between the two germline ends. The CDR3 region is CASRSFFNSEETQYF. The CDR3 DNA reads as TGTGCCAGCAGATCCTTTTTCAATTCCGAAGAGACCCAGTACTTC.

The V and J genes are TRBV4-1 and TRBJ2-3; 8 bases are a match to TRBD2. The junction had 8 bases not matched to a gene; V was cut back by 6 bases and J by 3 bases. The V gene's germline CDR1 is MGHRA and CDR2 YSYEKL. The length of the CDR3 is 15 residues. CDR3 in amino acids: CASREREGGTDTQYF. CDR3 DNA: TGCGCCAGCAGAGAACGGGAGGGGGGGACAGATACGCAGTATTTT.

The chain carries TRBV5-1 and TRBJ1-1; possibly TRBD1 for D (6 bases). Trimming stripped 7 bases from V and 3 bases from J, with 13 bases between. The CDR3 contains 13 residues. Germline V gene data show CDR1 as SGHRS and CDR2 as YFSETQ. CDR3: CASQTGWDTEAFF. The CDR3 DNA follows: TGCGCCAGCCAGACAGGTTGGGACACTGAAGCTTTCTTT. Filled out from reference TRBV5-1 and TRBJ1-1, the complete variable domain reads KAGVTQTPRYLIKTRGQQVTLSCSPISGHRSVSWYQQTPGQGLQFLFEYFSETQRNKGNFPGRFSGRQFSNSRSEMNVSTLELGDSALYLCASQTGWDTEAFFGQGTRLTVV.

This chain uses TRBV9 with TRBJ2-3; possibly TRBD1 or TRBD2 for D (6 bases each). Per germline, CDR1 SGDLS and CDR2 YYNGEE. The CDR3 spans 13 residues. V was cut by 3 bases and J by 7 bases, with 12 bases left in between. Written as DNA, the CDR3 is TGTGCCAGCAGCGAGGGGGGCGAAAATACGCAGTATTTT. Protein product: CASSEGGENTQYF.

As to this clone: The same CDR3 also results from other DNA sequences found in this sample. This chain uses TRBV7-9 with TRBJ2-3, with 12 bases aligning to TRBD2. Trimming removed 6 bases from V and 3 bases from J; junction bases left unmatched: 4. Germline V gene data show CDR1 as SEHNR and CDR2 as FQNEAQ (reference sequence). This CDR3 comprises 15 residues. The CDR3: CASSLTSGGTDTQYF. The CDR3 nucleotides read TGTGCCAGCAGTTTGACTAGCGGGGGAACAGATACGCAGTATTTT.

V and J are TRBV6-5 and TRBJ2-2, with 7 bases that match TRBD1. J lost 5 bases, V lost 0 bases, and 6 bases had no gene match. There are 16 residues in the CDR3. Germline V gene lookup returns CDR1 MNHEY and CDR2 SVGAGI. CDR3 sequence: CASSYSTGELTGELFF. The DNA for the CDR3 is TGTGCCAGCAGTTACTCTACAGGGGAATTAACCGGGGAGCTGTTTTTT.

The chain uses TRBV4-1 and TRBJ2-1; D is undetermined. Germline V gene sequence: CDR1 MGHRA, CDR2 YSYEKL. V was trimmed by 0 bases and J by 6 bases, leaving 9 bases between them. The length of the CDR3 is 14 residues. For the CDR3, the DNA is TGCGCCAGCAGCCAAGATGCCCCGCCCAATGAGCAGTTCTTC. It specifies CASSQDAPPNEQFF.

The CDR3 DNA is TGTGCCAGCAGCTTATGGGACAGGGCTTCCTACGAGCAGTACTTC. It is translated as CASSLWDRASYEQYF. The V call is TRBV7-9, the J call TRBJ2-7; 9 nucleotides align to TRBD1. After removal of 2 bases from V and 1 base from J, the junction contained 3 bases not matched to a gene. Germline-derived CDR1 and CDR2 are SEHNR and FQNEAQ (reference sequence). This CDR3 spans 15 amino acids.

This sequence joins TRBV4-1 and TRBJ2-7; 8 bases fit TRBD1. Germline loops: CDR1 MGHRA, CDR2 YSYEKL. Trimming took 5 bases from V and 3 from J; bases not matched to a gene: 6. The CDR3 runs to 14 residues. CDR3 sequence: CASSFGTGNYEQYF. As DNA, the CDR3 is TGCGCCAGCAGCTTCGGGACAGGAAACTACGAGCAGTACTTC.

The V and J genes are TRBV28 and TRBJ2-7; D is perhaps TRBD1 or TRBD2 (5 bases each). The CDR3 extends over 15 amino acids. Trimming pared 6 bases from V and 0 bases from J, leaving 15 bases between. Germline V CDR1 and CDR2: MDHEN, SYDVKM. The DNA of the CDR3 is TGTGCCAGCAGCGGACGGGACGGAAGCTCCTACGAGCAGTACTTC. This sequence encodes CASSGRDGSSYEQYF.

The chain carries TRBV6-4 and TRBJ2-1; TRBD2 matches at 11 bases. Trimming at V came to 0 bases and at J to 7 bases, leaving 2 bases not matched to a gene. CDR3 size: 15 residues. In germline, CDR1 is MRHNA, CDR2 SNTAGT. Here the CDR3 DNA reads TGTGCCAGCAGTGACTCCGGACTAGCGGGTAATGAGCAGTTCTTC. Protein: CASSDSGLAGNEQFF.